This paragraph covers one T cell receptor (beta chain) sequence. The CDR3 extends over 13 amino acids. The V gene lost 5 bases and the J gene lost 5 bases, with 10 bases spanning the gap. Looked up from germline, CDR1 is LNHDA and CDR2 is SQIVND (reference sequence). Only in-frame clones appear in the TCRdb table, and some are missing; sequencing was by immunoSEQ multiplex PCR. The sample yields 250,000 to 300,000 clones, 75% to 90% seen once. Seattle researchers signed up patients amid active infection and tracked them longitudinally. This sample was taken from a study of blood T cell repertoires in COVID-19. In the study overall: The study drew acute and convalescent COVID-19 samples from the United States, Italy and Spain. PBMCs, B-cell-depleted T cells, or T cells were the source of the cDNA or gDNA that made up the material.

The sample was peripheral blood. This chain joins TRBV19 and TRBJ2-1; D is unclear. This sequence was found in a woman in her seventies with COVID-19, enrolled during active disease. The CDR3 coding sequence is TGTGCCAGTAGTCTCTATCGAGACAATGAGCAGTTCTTC. Translated: CASSLYRDNEQFF.